The present entry profiles one T cell receptor beta chain with its context. This specimen belongs to a study of blood T cell repertoires in COVID-19. Study summary: From the United States, Italy and Spain came samples of acute and convalescent COVID-19. PBMCs, B-cell-depleted T cells, or T cells provided the cDNA or gDNA that made up the material.

Authors' methods: Reference gene primers were amplified, and this amplification served to estimate nucleated cell counts. Produced via immunoSEQ multiplex PCR; TCRdb's table is partial and in-frame only. V, J and clone size reflect that table, while D and trimming were determined from the DNA. The sample lists 65,000 to 70,000 clones, about 81% occurring once. Germline values: CDR1 KGHDR, CDR2 SFDVKD. Trimming at V came to 8 bases and at J to 10 bases, leaving 14 bases not matched to a gene. There are 15 residues in the CDR3. The source of this sequence is a human donor in a cohort sampled during active COVID-19. The genes are TRBV24-1 and TRBJ2-1; 9 positions match TRBD1. Sequencing input: peripheral blood. CDR3 in amino acids: CATKIQGASGEEQFF. The CDR3 DNA is TGTGCCACCAAGATACAGGGGGCAAGCGGAGAAGAGCAGTTCTTC.